Listed here is a single T cell receptor (beta chain). Its target is unknown. Authors' analysis steps: Filtering differed since immunoSEQ provided only junctions, with no quality scores. Method: immunoSEQ multiplex PCR; TCRdb's copy keeps in-frame clones and lacks some. The V and J calls and clone size come from that table; D and trimming were worked out from the DNA. This table holds 450,000 to 700,000 clones, around 95% found once. Positive CCR7 selection of CD45RO-negative cells yielded the naive CD8 cells, and terminally differentiated effector memory CD45RA+ cells were excluded. The data belong to a study of shared clonotypes between healthy human individuals. About the study: Contributing individuals were two females and a few males aged 18 to 49. Findings and limits, study-wide: Relative to their counterparts shared across all four donors, non-shared clonotypes exhibited diminished generation probabilities.

V lost 6 bases, J lost 2 bases, and 9 bases stayed unmatched. Germline V gene lookup returns CDR1 MDHEN and CDR2 SYDVKM. The CDR3 is 16 residues long. The sample consisted of naive CD8+ T cells sorted from blood. The chain joins TRBV28 to TRBJ2-7; TRBD2 matches 11 bases. This receptor was identified in a woman aged 25-40 years in good health. CDR3 protein: CASRFQGLAATYEQYF. CDR3 sequence (DNA): TGTGCCAGCAGGTTCCAGGGACTAGCGGCGACCTACGAGCAGTACTTC.